This T cell receptor beta chain was profiled in a study of blood T cell repertoires in COVID-19. At the level of the study: Sites across the United States, Italy and Spain contributed samples from acute and convalescent COVID-19.

Original methodology: Cell counts per sample came from amplifying reference gene primers. The protocol was immunoSEQ multiplex PCR, while the TCRdb copy is restricted to in-frame clones and leaves out a portion. For V, J and clone size, that table is used; D and trimming come from the DNA. The profile shows approximately 230,000 clones, roughly four fifths of them singletons. Study members were between roughly 18 and 90 years old and lived in 20 to 30 US regions. In germline, CDR1 is MGHRA, CDR2 YSYEKL. The trim removed 4 bases at V and 2 bases at J, leaving 4 bases unmatched. This CDR3 region has 17 residues.

The sequence was collected from a man in his forties who had recovered from COVID-19. The specimen sequenced was PBMCs or T cells enriched from blood (not recorded which). The chain links TRBV4-1 to TRBJ2-6, with 11 bases aligning to TRBD1. In DNA form, the CDR3 reads TGCGCCAGCAGCCTAGGGACAGGGGGGGCTGGGGCCAACGTCCTGACTTTC. Translating it yields CASSLGTGGAGANVLTF.